The rows below give T cell receptor beta chains drawn from one sample of a study of CD8 T cells in ankylosing spondylitis. TCRdb processed the 5' RACE reads anew with MiXCR; each CDR3 protein has one entry. The sample lists more than 600,000 distinct CDR3 sequences, 15% to 20% occurring once. The sample comprised blood, either unsorted or a sorted T cell fraction (not recorded which). The receptors were gathered from a male donor with ankylosing spondylitis. Both conserved end residues are part of each CDR3. D genes are given only for firm matches. Size values are once, few and many counts, or a class for expanded clones, and some rows have none.

J gene,clone size,V gene,D gene,CDR3 protein,CDR3 DNA
TRBJ2-5,few,TRBV30,NA,CAWSTGQLRETQYF,TGTGCCTGGAGTACTGGACAGCTTCGGGAGACCCAGTACTTC
TRBJ2-1,many,TRBV9,NA,CASSLGKYNEQFF,TGTGCCAGCAGCCTCGGCAAATACAATGAGCAGTTCTTC
TRBJ2-7,NA,TRBV18,NA,CASSPEGGRSYEQYF,TGTGCCAGCTCACCAGAGGGAGGCCGCTCCTACGAGCAGTACTTC
TRBJ2-7,few,TRBV27,TRBD2,CASSRAGGASEQYF,TGTGCCAGCAGCCGAGCGGGAGGTGCGAGCGAGCAGTACTTC
TRBJ1-5,NA,TRBV18,NA,CASSPTVGSNQPQHF,TGTGCCAGCTCACCGACAGTTGGGAGCAATCAGCCCCAGCATTTT
TRBJ2-1,NA,TRBV7-8,NA,CASSQSNGNEQFF,TGTGCCAGCAGCCAGTCTAACGGGAATGAGCAGTTCTTC
TRBJ2-5,NA,TRBV3-1,TRBD2,CASSHEPLAGRGTQYF,TGTGCCAGCAGCCACGAACCCCTAGCGGGCCGGGGGACCCAGTACTTC
TRBJ2-5,NA,TRBV29-1,TRBD1,CSVVPGQGKETQYF,TGCAGCGTTGTACCGGGACAGGGTAAAGAGACCCAGTACTTC
TRBJ2-6,NA,TRBV27,NA,CASSLSRGDSGANVLTF,TGTGCCAGCAGTTTGAGCAGGGGGGACTCTGGGGCCAACGTCCTGACTTTC
TRBJ1-6,NA,TRBV20-1,NA,CSAGDPTSSYNSPLHF,TGCAGTGCGGGTGATCCTACAAGCTCCTATAATTCACCCCTCCACTTT
TRBJ1-1,few,TRBV20-1,NA,CSARDGRTTEAFF,TGCAGTGCTAGAGATGGAAGGACCACTGAAGCTTTCTTT
TRBJ1-5,few,TRBV30,NA,CAWSPSPRQLNQPQHF,TGTGCCTGGAGTCCCTCTCCCCGACAGCTCAATCAGCCCCAGCATTTT
TRBJ2-5,few,TRBV20-1,NA,CSASTPVGGPWETQYF,TGCAGTGCTAGTACCCCCGTCGGAGGGCCATGGGAGACCCAGTACTTC
TRBJ1-4,few,TRBV27,NA,CASRVQEKGGEKLFF,TGTGCCAGCAGAGTACAGGAAAAGGGGGGTGAAAAACTGTTTTTT
TRBJ2-1,few,TRBV24-1,TRBD2,CATSLAAPPYNEQFF,TGTGCCACCAGCCTAGCGGCCCCCCCCTACAATGAGCAGTTCTTC
TRBJ2-1,few,TRBV30,TRBD2,CAWSVLRTSGGMDEQFF,TGTGCCTGGAGTGTATTGCGGACTAGCGGGGGGATGGATGAGCAGTTCTTC
TRBJ1-6,few,TRBV5-1,TRBD1,CASSWTGEGSPLHF,TGCGCCAGCAGCTGGACAGGGGAAGGTTCACCCCTCCACTTT
TRBJ2-7,NA,TRBV20-1,NA,CSARALAIEQYF,TGCAGTGCTAGAGCTCTAGCGATCGAGCAGTACTTC
TRBJ1-5,NA,TRBV12-3/TRBV12-4,NA,CASTNTHGQPQHF,TGTGCCAGCACCAACACACATGGTCAGCCCCAGCATTTT
TRBJ2-3,NA,TRBV7-9,TRBD2,CASSLVASGDFTDTQYF,TGTGCCAGCAGCTTAGTGGCTAGCGGGGACTTCACAGATACGCAGTATTTT
TRBJ2-3,few,TRBV12-3/TRBV12-4,NA,CASSAGTASTDTQYF,TGTGCCAGCAGTGCGGGGACGGCTAGCACAGATACGCAGTATTTT
TRBJ1-1,few,TRBV4-1,NA,CASSWQTNTEAFF,TGCGCCAGCAGCTGGCAGACGAACACTGAAGCTTTCTTT
TRBJ2-5,few,TRBV15,TRBD1,CATSRQGSVETQYF,TGTGCCACCAGCCGACAGGGGTCGGTAGAGACCCAGTACTTC
TRBJ1-3,NA,TRBV5-8,NA,CANRAYSGNTIYF,TGTGCCAACAGGGCTTACTCTGGAAACACCATATATTTT
TRBJ2-1,NA,TRBV14,NA,CASSQRTPLGNEQFF,TGTGCCAGCAGCCAAAGGACTCCCCTAGGGAATGAGCAGTTCTTC
TRBJ1-2,few,TRBV10-3,NA,CAISDGGIYGYTF,TGTGCCATCAGTGATGGGGGAATCTATGGCTACACCTTC
TRBJ2-7,NA,TRBV9,TRBD1,CASSETGSGYEQYF,TGTGCCAGCAGCGAGACAGGGAGTGGATACGAGCAGTACTTC
TRBJ1-1,NA,TRBV6-6,NA,CASSPAVAEAFF,TGTGCCAGCAGTCCTGCTGTTGCGGAAGCTTTCTTT
TRBJ2-1,NA,TRBV7-2,TRBD2,CASSLDAGGAYNEQFF,TGTGCCAGCAGCTTAGACGCGGGAGGGGCCTACAATGAGCAGTTCTTC
TRBJ2-7,once,TRBV7-9,NA,CASSFQGSMDEQYF,TGTGCCAGCAGCTTCCAGGGGTCCATGGACGAGCAGTACTTC
TRBJ2-7,NA,TRBV10-3,TRBD2,CAISVPGTSGSLSYEQYF,TGTGCCATCAGTGTCCCCGGGACTAGCGGAAGCCTTTCCTACGAGCAGTACTTC
TRBJ1-4,few,TRBV6-1,NA,CASSEARGSLNEKLFF,TGTGCCAGCAGTGAAGCAAGGGGGAGCCTTAATGAAAAACTGTTTTTT
TRBJ1-1,NA,TRBV5-1,NA,CASTLDGSEAFF,TGCGCCAGCACACTGGACGGCAGTGAAGCTTTCTTT
TRBJ2-1,NA,TRBV20-1,TRBD2,CSARAILAGDENEQFF,TGCAGTGCTAGAGCAATCCTAGCGGGGGATGAAAATGAGCAGTTCTTC
TRBJ2-7,NA,TRBV30,NA,CAWSGSVWSGGYEQYF,TGTGCCTGGAGTGGGTCTGTCTGGTCAGGAGGCTACGAGCAGTACTTC
TRBJ2-2,few,TRBV6-1,NA,CASRPGAVTNTGELFF,TGTGCCAGCAGGCCCGGCGCAGTTACGAACACCGGGGAGCTGTTTTTT
TRBJ2-1,few,TRBV16,TRBD2,CASSQSGTSGSSPEQFF,TGTGCCAGCAGCCAATCCGGGACTAGCGGGAGTAGTCCTGAGCAGTTCTTC
TRBJ2-1,NA,TRBV4-3,TRBD2,CASSSTRWLAGENEQFF,TGCGCCAGCAGCTCGACCAGGTGGCTAGCGGGAGAAAATGAGCAGTTCTTC
TRBJ2-1,few,TRBV27,NA,CASSFAGITYNEQFF,TGTGCCAGCAGTTTCGCGGGGATAACCTACAATGAGCAGTTCTTC
TRBJ2-3,NA,TRBV12-3/TRBV12-4,NA,CASTSGDKSTDTQYF,TGTGCCAGCACCTCGGGGGACAAATCCACAGATACGCAGTATTTT
TRBJ2-3,many,TRBV5-1,TRBD2,CASSRSGGTSTDTQYF,TGCGCCAGCAGCCGGAGCGGGGGGACTAGCACAGATACGCAGTATTTT
TRBJ2-4,few,TRBV9,NA,CASSDSRGDIQYF,TGTGCCAGCAGCGACTCAAGGGGCGACATTCAGTACTTC
TRBJ2-7,few,TRBV18,TRBD2,CASSPPRGSGEDEQYF,TGTGCCAGCTCACCACCGCGCGGGAGCGGCGAGGACGAGCAGTACTTC
TRBJ2-1,NA,TRBV7-2,NA,CASSFSVGTANEQFF,TGTGCCAGCAGCTTCAGCGTCGGGACCGCCAATGAGCAGTTCTTC
TRBJ2-2,few,TRBV12-3/TRBV12-4,TRBD1,CASSLRGQVGTGELFF,TGTGCCAGCAGTTTAAGGGGGCAAGTAGGCACCGGGGAGCTGTTTTTT
TRBJ1-1,NA,TRBV20-1,NA,CSARDEGGVEAFF,TGCAGTGCAAGAGACGAGGGGGGTGTTGAAGCTTTCTTT
TRBJ1-5,few,TRBV5-1,NA,CASSWEGNQPQHF,TGCGCCAGCAGCTGGGAGGGCAATCAGCCCCAGCATTTT
TRBJ2-1,few,TRBV30,NA,CAWDLGPYNEQFF,TGTGCCTGGGATCTAGGCCCCTACAATGAGCAGTTCTTC
TRBJ2-3,NA,TRBV20-1,NA,CSAGAGQTDTQYF,TGCAGTGCTGGAGCGGGCCAGACAGATACGCAGTATTTT
TRBJ2-7,many,TRBV12-3/TRBV12-4,NA,CASSTGQEQYF,TGTGCCAGCAGCACGGGACAAGAGCAGTACTTC
TRBJ1-2,few,TRBV29-1,NA,CSVGGSYGYTF,TGCAGCGTCGGGGGGAGCTATGGCTACACCTTC
TRBJ2-4,few,TRBV11-2,TRBD1,CASSLGTGVNIQYF,TGTGCCAGCAGCTTAGGGACAGGGGTCAACATTCAGTACTTC
TRBJ1-1,few,TRBV11-2,NA,CASSLDRRSEAFF,TGTGCCAGCAGCTTAGATCGGAGATCTGAAGCTTTCTTT
TRBJ2-7,many,TRBV6-5,NA,CASSYSTDSYEQYF,TGTGCCAGCAGTTACTCGACGGACAGCTACGAGCAGTACTTC
TRBJ1-2,many,TRBV20-1,NA,CSSQESNYGYTF,TGCAGTTCCCAGGAATCGAACTATGGCTACACCTTC